Sequencing of this TCR beta chain was carried out in a study of T-cell memory formation after mild COVID-19. The CDR3 has 14 residues. CDR1 and CDR2 from the germline V gene are SQVTM and ANQGSEA. Trimming shortened V by 4 bases and J by 0 bases, and 7 bases separated the two germline ends. This clonotype was detected only once. TCRdb ran MiXCR on the 5' RACE reads and lists one entry per CDR3 protein. The repertoire holds just over 300,000 distinct CDR3 sequences, roughly 21% seen once, with under 25% in the top ten. The receptor comes from a man aged 18 to 30 who had mild COVID-19 (a few samples of this study predate the infection). Cell type and time point are not known. The sequenced sample was PBMCs or a T cell subset sorted from them (not recorded which). This rearrangement joins TRBV29-1 to TRBJ2-6; D call uncertain. CDR3 nucleotide sequence: TGCAGCGTTGCGGAGAGCTCTGGGGCCAACGTCCTGACTTTC. The encoded protein is CSVAESSGANVLTF.